Listed here is a single TCR beta chain. Its antigen specificity is not known. No much larger clone is present one base from it, and per-base qualities are unavailable. This specimen belongs to a study of cytomegalovirus exposure and HLA in healthy donors (dated by TCRdb to about 2017). Some background on the complete study: In an earlier analysis of about 560 of the donors, approximately 300 Gb of sequence data and 90 million to 120 million unique TCR beta sequences from roughly 200 million T cells were reported. A later analysis re-analyzed previously published TCR beta repertoires from 660 or so donors and added high-resolution HLA genotyping to study TCR occurrence patterns. Rather than using new phenotypic data, the later analysis identified candidate immune exposures from TCR beta sequences and from how often those sequences occurred across donors. Alongside the repertoire data, information on donor age, sex, ethnicity and CMV serostatus was compiled. The study profiled the T cell repertoires of hundreds of subjects by immunosequencing and related them to cytomegalovirus serostatus. In a later genetic analysis, genome-wide SNP genotypes for about 55% of the roughly 670 donors were used, and that subset was treated as a discovery cohort. An early release covering over 500 HLA-typed donors comprised about 300 gigabases of sequencing data and around 80 million unique TCR sequences. Typing coverage varied by locus: roughly 620-640 donors for A, B, C, DRB1 and DQB1; roughly 500 for DQA1; over 600 for DPA1; 450 to 480 for DPB1. Roughly five DR-DQ haplotypes were treated as single units for association and clustering because of strong linkage in the cohort. Every discovery cohort repertoire had been produced on one sequencing platform. An earlier analysis of about 600 of the donors used high-throughput TCR beta sequencing to judge whether each TCR beta V gene segment behaved as functional or pseudogenic. Both class I and class II loci were covered by HLA typing, at four-digit resolution. Among the roughly 400 genotyped donors, approximately 76% belonged to the genetic ancestry cluster associated with self-reported Caucasian donors. The study combined high-throughput TCR immunosequencing, statistical association of individual TCRs with disease status, and machine learning to predict cytomegalovirus infection status. The study aimed to test whether signatures of past pathogen exposure could be identified by cataloging public T cell receptors. Among roughly 400 genotyped donors of the cohort, an average of around 220,000 unique TCR beta nucleotide sequences was sequenced per donor, of which 15% to 20% were non-productive. A separate validation cohort of approximately 120 different subjects was used in addition to the roughly 700-subject first cohort. Study-wide conclusions, independent of this receptor: Linkage disequilibrium might explain the correlated functional status among segregating V segments, but an unknown experimental factor could not be ruled out. The earlier analysis of some 540 of the donors excluded about 16 rarely observed V segments, including chromosome 9 orphons, because counts were too low. Compared with equally common non-associated chains, HLA-associated TCR beta chains in a later analysis were more clonally expanded and had lower generation probabilities. At a false discovery rate of 0.05, a later analysis linked fewer than 20,000 TCR beta sequences to specific HLA alleles. Only TCR beta chains were sequenced in this cohort, and the absence of alpha or paired-chain data limited detectable features. A further reported finding was that TCR beta sequences accurately predicted the HLA-A and HLA-B alleles for most subjects in the first cohort. In an earlier analysis of around 600 of the donors, most TCR beta V segments were observed in productive rearrangements about 87% or about 30% of the time, broadly matching IMGT annotations. A later genetic analysis associated a missense DCLRE1C variant with V-gene and J-gene trimming of TCR beta chains, and an independent cohort replicated the association. Strong co-occurrence of HLA alleles, especially DR and DQ, made assigning TCR associations to individual alleles difficult. The study gave a list of some 150 TCR beta chains associated with cytomegalovirus. Sequencing depth was assumed to be roughly uniform across donors in the presence/absence analyses, though that assumption may not hold. According to a later analysis, TCR association rates differed among HLA loci, with DRB1 alleles showing the most associated TCRs and HLA-C alleles showing the fewest. A later analysis reported that several top co-occurrence clusters appeared linked to parvovirus B19, influenza, CMV and Epstein-Barr virus. Because the 87-base-pair reads could not distinguish some IMGT-functional V segments, including TRBV6-2 and TRBV6-3, those segments were excluded. In both the original and validation cohorts, the classifier was reported to diagnose cytomegalovirus status with high specificity and sensitivity. The only immune exposure information available for the cohort was CMV serostatus. Most CMV-associated TCR beta chains appeared to be HLA-restricted in a later analysis, and the HLA associations seemed to be driven largely by CMV exposure. It was suggested by the authors that the approach could potentially be generalized to other disease states and immunological phenotypes. A cluster of highly shared sequence variants was judged likely to be a technical artifact of the sequencing pipeline. HLA typing was unavailable for some donors at each locus, so association tests used only the typed subset. Compared with the roughly 600-donor mean, donors in an Asian-associated ancestry cluster had fewer N-insertions in productive TCRs, according to a later genetic analysis. Three of the identified cytomegalovirus-associated TCR beta chains were confirmed in vitro to be specific for cytomegalovirus antigens. While some public TCRs were present in many individuals, most TCR sequences turned up only very rarely across donors.

The library was produced with the immunoSEQ multiplex PCR assay. For the multiplex PCR, a mixture combining 60 forward primers for TCR Vbeta segments and 13 reverse primers for TCR Jbeta segments was used. Amplification of the CDR3 region of rearranged TCR beta genes was performed with a multiplex PCR assay on genomic DNA. Amplified TCR beta libraries were sequenced as 87-base-pair reads on the Illumina HiSeq System. The study's processing was this. In a later analysis, roughly 80 million unique TCR beta chains were counted across the roughly 610 repertoires, and around 11 million of these chains were shared by at least two donors. A nearest-neighbor algorithm error-corrected the raw reads and collapsed the reads into unique sequences, merging closely related sequences to remove PCR and sequencing errors. CDR3 sequences were aligned to IMGT reference sequences to assign V, D and J gene segments. Each retained sequence needed at least a six-nucleotide match to both a V gene segment and a J gene segment. Rearrangements were called productive when the CDR3 lacked stop codons and stayed in frame with V and J; all others were non-productive. Following IMGT convention, CDR3 was defined as the stretch from the second conserved V-encoded cysteine up to the conserved J-encoded phenylalanine. The earlier analysis of some 550 of the donors excluded any sequence lacking an unambiguous match to a single V gene segment. An earlier analysis of some 500 of the donors classified V segments as functional when productive rearrangements were above 56.7% and as segregating when the standard deviation between donors was above 5%. A statistical classification framework was built for diagnosing cytomegalovirus status from the catalog of TCR beta chain sequences. In a later analysis, TCR nucleotide sequences were compared against IMGT/GENE-DB human TR gene sequences so that V and J genes could be assigned. Using the TCRdist pipeline, a later analysis assigned CDR3 sequences along with most-parsimonious VDJ recombination scenarios. A later analysis defined each TCR beta chain by its CDR3 amino acid sequence plus V-gene family, and excluded reads lacking a unique V-gene family. In a later analysis, approximately 590 highly shared, low-generation-probability nucleotide sequences were removed to address suspected cross-contamination and a sequencing artifact. In a later analysis, a clonal expansion index for each public chain was calculated from normalized within-repertoire ranks of inferred template counts. In a later analysis, generation probabilities were computed using a VDJ recombination model fitted to out-of-frame rearrangements, and the results were checked against IGoR. A later analysis scored TCR-TCR, TCR-HLA and TCR-CMV co-occurrence with hypergeometric tests, applying a repertoire-size bias correction to TCR pairs. In a later analysis, false discovery rates were estimated by permuting HLA or CMV assignments 20 times. In a later analysis, co-occurring TCRs were grouped using DBSCAN, with TCRdist sequence similarity added in when clustering inside HLA-allele-positive subsets. Repertoires with fewer than 30,000 or more than 120,000 public chains were left out of co-occurrence clustering, as were five repertoires with anomalous nucleotide sharing. As stored in TCRdb, this immuneACCESS dataset retains in-frame rearrangements with V and J assigned. A fraction of the clones does not appear; measured against another copy, unresolved V genes explain less than half of the discrepancy, and the remainder lacks a known reason. V and J calls and clone size are given by that table; D and trimming were obtained from the DNA. The sample records 90,000 to 140,000 clones, about 12% of which are singletons. The ten top clones hold roughly a sixth of the sample.

The cohort was made up of 666 healthy bone marrow donors. All cohort members were sampled while nominally healthy, although unrecorded immune exposures were likely present. The donor was CMV seropositive and was included in the group of 289 seropositive cohort members. A peripheral blood sample was provided by each donor, and peripheral blood mononuclear cells were used for TCR beta sequencing. The Qiagen DNeasy Blood Extraction Kit was used to extract genomic DNA from the blood cell samples. The CDR3 runs 14 amino acids, cysteine and phenylalanine included. This entry keeps only the CDR3 DNA: 42 bases, framed from base 1. V gives up 0 bases and J gives up 0 bases, and the segment between their germline ends measures 5 bases. The CDR1 and CDR2 encoded by the germline V gene are KGHSH and LQKENI.

The sequenced sample was PBMCs. This clonotype was sampled from a man aged 40-50 years in good health and CMV-seropositive. The sequence is built from TRBV18 and TRBJ1-1; the D gene identity is not certain. The DNA sequence is TGTGCCAGCTCACCACCGACAATGAACACTGAAGCTTTCTTT. Its translation is CASSPPTMNTEAFF.